One T cell receptor beta chain is described in this entry. Its cognate antigen is unknown. Assay: immunoSEQ multiplex PCR; the TCRdb copy retains only in-frame clones and omits some. The repertoire holds 250,000 to 300,000 clones, 87% seen once, with around 3% in the top ten. This record comes from a study of Ad26.COV2.S vaccination and SARS-CoV-2 variants. Regarding the study as a whole: Vaccinees and placebo recipients showed similar non-spike TCR breadth.

The CDR3 extends over 14 amino acids. V was cut by 5 bases and J by 7 bases, with 14 bases left in between. Germline CDR1 and CDR2: LNHDA and SQIVND (reference sequence). Indicated treatment: around 19 received Ad26.COV2.S at low or high dose, single or two shots; 5 received placebo; per-sample allocation not given. After the first vaccine or placebo injection, samples were drawn on day 63. This person who donated was an adult of 18-55 years in Boston. This clonotype originated in a person between 18 and 60 years old who received the Ad26.COV2.S COVID-19 vaccine or a placebo. This rearrangement joins TRBV19 to TRBJ2-2, with a possible D match to TRBD2 (6 bases). Sequenced here: peripheral blood, sampled in a trial of Ad26.COV2.S vaccine versus placebo. For the CDR3, the DNA is TGTGCCAGTAGTCCTCCCCAGGACTACGGGGAGCTGTTTTTT. It codes for CASSPPQDYGELFF.